Included here is one T cell receptor beta chain sequence, with context. Which antigen it targets is not known. One end of the junction fails to match germline, which may point to a read error. These data belong to a study of tumor and adjacent non-tumor tissue in lung cancer (dated by TCRdb to the late 2010s). General notes on the study: Patients with adenocarcinoma (approximately 13), squamous cell carcinoma (2) and small cell lung cancer (1) were included in the cohort. The 15 or so patients were aged roughly 30 to 76 years, included some 10 men and 5 women, and had TNM stage I to III disease. In total, sequencing yielded 125,075,908 productive TCRbeta reads, which works out to an average of around 4.2 million reads per sample. Bulk TCRbeta repertoires were compared between lung tumor tissue and matched distant non-tumor lung tissue obtained from 15 lung cancer patients. About 30 paired specimens, one tumor and one normal lung sample per patient, were profiled by TCRbeta CDR3 sequencing.

Beyond this particular receptor, the publication reports: Younger patients had significantly higher TCR diversity, and higher tumor TCR diversity was associated with shorter overall and disease-free survival. With only around 15 patients in the cohort, the authors noted that larger samples and more detailed clinical data are needed. Significantly higher TCR diversity (inverse Simpson) was observed in tumor tissue than in normal lung tissue (approximately 430 vs 150, P = 0.0075, Mann-Whitney U test). The top 100 clones accounted for a significantly larger cumulative portion of the repertoire in normal lung than in tumor tissue. Peripheral blood was not sequenced, so blood TCRbeta repertoires were not examined in the lung cancer patients of the study. Neither the sequencing platform nor unique molecular identifiers are mentioned in the methods.

The method was multiplex PCR. The listed sequencing device is Illumina HiSeq 2500. TCRbeta libraries were constructed through three rounds of nested PCR with primers (Table S4) according to protocols adapted from ARM-PCR. Before sequencing, PCR products of 200-500 bp were excised from the gel and purified with the QIAquick gel extraction kit. In the source study's methods: Reads were cleaned using Trimmomatic, were merged into complete CDR3 sequences using FLASH, and were assigned to V(D)J germline segments using MiTCR. VDJtools was used to compute clonal diversity as the inverse Simpson's index. In-frame sequences lacking a premature stop codon were counted as productive reads. The public reads were quality trimmed at Q25 with fastp and then assembled into clones with MiXCR by TCRdb, keeping productive beta chains. Rows merge per CDR3 protein into single entries with the most common DNA and genes. The V and J calls shown here were made by TCRdb, not taken from the authors' results. The sample has around 66,000 distinct CDR3 sequences on record, around 73% of them singletons. Over 25% of the sample is taken by the ten largest.

Bulk unsorted tissue served as the source for RNA extraction, and RNA quality was assessed using a NanoDrop ND-1000 and an Agilent 2100. The donors were newly diagnosed lung cancer patients admitted for thoracic surgery in China from August to November 2014 who had not received prior chemotherapy. The study excluded patients who had received radiotherapy or chemotherapy before or who had another cancer at the same time. Surgical tissue pieces of 1-2 cm3 were preserved in RNAlater solution and were kept at -80 degrees C until use. The germline V gene (reference sequence) specifies DFQATT as CDR1 and SNEGSKA as CDR2. The CDR3 sequence holds 11 residues, the cysteine and phenylalanine included. Kept here is only the CDR3 DNA, which spans 33 bases and is read in frame from base 1.

The material sequenced was lung tumor tissue. The receptor comes from a man in his sixties with non-small cell lung cancer. This chain is built from TRBV20-1 and TRBJ2-5; confidence is insufficient to name the D gene. The bases read TGCAGTGCGGGAAGGGAAGAGACCCAGTACTTT. Its translation reads: CSAGREETQYF.